Listed here are 7 T cell receptor beta chains from one sample, sequenced in a study of CD8+ T cells in alopecia areata. As for treatment: oral pan-JAK inhibitor, 5-10 mg twice daily. The authors extracted RNA and reverse transcribed it into cDNA as the sequencing template. Sequencing used immunoSEQ multiplex PCR; TCRdb keeps in-frame clones, though not all of them. The table includes roughly 92,000 clones, over 70% detected once. This material consisted of CD8+ T cells sorted from blood, taken at week 44, from a patient treated with tofacitinib. The source of these receptors is a human donor with alopecia areata.

The chain links TRBV7-9 to TRBJ2-3, with TRBD2 as a possible D gene (7 bases). The CDR3 sequence is 14 residues long. The V and J ends lost 4 bases and 2 bases respectively, with 10 bases between them. Germline V CDR1 and CDR2: SEHNR, FQNEAQ (reference sequence). The CDR3 DNA reads TGTGCCAGCAGCTCCGGGGGGCTCACAGATACGCAGTATTTT. It yields the protein CASSSGGLTDTQYF.

The rearrangement links TRBV7-9 to TRBJ1-5; TRBD1 aligns across 8 bases. The CDR3 spans 15 residues. Germline values: CDR1 SEHNR, CDR2 FQNEAQ (reference sequence). The V gene end was trimmed by 3 bases and the J gene end by 8 bases; junction bases not matched to a gene: 9. The CDR3 DNA follows: TGTGCCAGCAGCTTGGGCAGGGGGCTGAGGGAGCCCCAGCATTTT. This gives the protein CASSLGRGLREPQHF.

The gene calls are TRBV7-8 and TRBJ2-4, with a tentative D call TRBD2 (5 bases). CDR1 and CDR2 (germline): SGHVS, FQNEAQ. V dropped 8 bases and J dropped 5 bases, with 10 bases sitting between them. This CDR3 contains 12 residues. The CDR3 protein is CASGGAENIQYF. CDR3 DNA: TGTGCCAGCGGAGGTGCCGAAAACATTCAGTACTTC.

In regard to this clone: At one end, the junction sequence differs from germline, possibly due to a read error. The chain recombines TRBV2 with TRBJ2-7; possible D gene TRBD1, 5 bases. Germline V lookup: CDR1 SNHLY, CDR2 FYNNEI. This CDR3 has 11 residues. This CDR3 reads CASTEGQGRYF. DNA of the CDR3: TGTGCCAGCACTGAAGGGCAGGGCAGGTACTTC.

This clone appeared a few times. This rearrangement joins TRBV19 to TRBJ2-7, with TRBD1 matching over 9 bases. V dropped 5 bases and J dropped 2; count of bases not matched to a gene: 4. The CDR3 is made up of 14 amino acids. Per the germline V gene, CDR1 is LNHDA and CDR2 is SQIVND (reference sequence). CDR3 sequence (DNA): TGTGCCAGTAGTCCGGACAGGGGAGCCTACGAGCAGTACTTC. This codes for CASSPDRGAYEQYF. The entire variable domain, with the rest obtained from reference TRBV19 and TRBJ2-7, is as follows: DGGITQSPKYLFRKEGQNVTLSCEQNLNHDAMYWYRQDPGQGLRLIYYSQIVNDFQKGDIAEGYSVSREKKESFPLTVTSAQKNPTAFYLCASSPDRGAYEQYFGPGTRLTVT.

This clone was counted between two and nine times. The genes are TRBV10-3 and TRBJ1-6; a possible D gene is TRBD1 (5 bases). This CDR3 region has 15 residues. The germline V gene has CDR1 ENHRY and CDR2 SYGVKD. The V end was cut by 2 bases, the J end by 7 bases, with 12 bases between. CDR3 DNA sequence: TGTGCCATCAGTGAGAGTGCGGGGGAGAATTCACCCCTCCACTTT. Its protein is CAISESAGENSPLHF.

V gene TRBV12-5 combines with J gene TRBJ2-1; possible D gene TRBD1, 5 bases. The CDR3 contains 12 residues. Germline V gene data show CDR1 as LGHNT and CDR2 as FRNRAP. Trimming cost V 2 bases and J 6 bases, with 5 bases left between them. In DNA form, the CDR3 reads TGTGCTAGTGGTTTGCAGGGCAATGAGCAGTTCTTC. It is translated as CASGLQGNEQFF.